A selection of T cell receptor beta chains follows, all from one sample in a study of blood T cell repertoires in COVID-19. TCRdb's copy holds only in-frame clones and misses some; the assay was immunoSEQ multiplex PCR. The sample holds roughly 110,000 clones, 86% seen once. Specimen: peripheral blood. These receptors were collected from a man between 40 and 49 years old with acute or convalescent COVID-19. Each CDR3 is given with its conserved first and last residue. D genes are given only for firm matches. A clone size is listed for some rows: how often the clone was seen (once, few, many), or a class if it is expanded.

D	size	V	J	CDR3	DNA
TRBD2	NA	TRBV30	TRBJ2-7	CAWTRLAGGGEQYF	TGTGCCTGGACCAGACTAGCGGGAGGAGGAGAGCAGTACTTC
NA	NA	TRBV7-9	TRBJ1-2	CASSLYRQQGYGYTF	TGTGCCAGCAGCTTATACCGGCAACAGGGCTATGGCTACACCTTC
TRBD1	NA	TRBV3-1/TRBV3-2	TRBJ2-1	CASSQDWAGGTGGNEQFF	TGTGCCAGCAGCCAAGACTGGGCTGGGGGGACAGGGGGCAATGAGCAGTTCTTC
NA	NA	TRBV10-1	TRBJ1-1	CASSGGANTEAFF	TGCGCCAGCAGTGGCGGCGCGAACACTGAAGCTTTCTTT
NA	NA	TRBV19	TRBJ2-7	CASSITGTYEQYF	TGTGCCAGTAGTATCACGGGTACCTACGAGCAGTACTTC
NA	once	TRBV10-2	TRBJ1-1	CASSESTGMMNTEAFF	TGCGCCAGCAGTGAGTCGACAGGAATGATGAACACTGAAGCTTTCTTT
NA	NA	TRBV19	TRBJ1-2	CASSDTGLGIYGYTF	TGTGCCAGTAGTGATACAGGGTTGGGAATCTATGGCTACACCTTC
TRBD1	NA	TRBV2	TRBJ1-1	CASRTGTGAPRDF	TGTGCCAGCAGAACCGGGACAGGGGCCCCACGGGATTTT
NA	NA	TRBV4-1	TRBJ1-6	CASSHNRAPNSPLHF	TGCGCCAGCAGCCACAACAGGGCCCCTAATTCACCCCTCCACTTT
TRBD1	NA	TRBV6-1	TRBJ1-1	CASSEAVNRGTEAFF	TGTGCCAGCAGTGAAGCGGTCAACAGGGGCACTGAAGCTTTCTTT
NA	few	TRBV4-3	TRBJ1-6	CASSHRTNSPLHF	TGCGCCAGCAGCCACAGAACGAATTCACCCCTCCACTTT
TRBD1	NA	TRBV9	TRBJ2-2	CASSITGGAGELFF	TGTGCCAGCAGCATCACAGGGGGAGCCGGGGAGCTGTTTTTT
NA	NA	TRBV5-4	TRBJ1-6	CASSRDINSPLHF	TGTGCCAGCAGCCGGGACATTAATTCACCCCTCCACTTT
TRBD2	NA	TRBV10-3	TRBJ2-2	CAIRAGAVTGELFF	TGTGCCATCAGAGCGGGGGCCGTCACCGGGGAGCTGTTTTTT
NA	NA	TRBV30	TRBJ1-2	CACPAPGIYGYTF	TGTGCCTGCCCAGCCCCAGGGATCTATGGCTACACCTTC
TRBD1	once	TRBV5-1	TRBJ1-4	CASSFLGTGTNEKLFF	TGCGCCAGCAGTTTCCTTGGGACAGGAACTAATGAAAAACTGTTTTTT
TRBD1	NA	TRBV6-5	TRBJ2-5	CASSQGQGETQYF	TGTGCCAGCAGTCAGGGACAGGGAGAGACCCAGTACTTC
NA	NA	TRBV29-1	TRBJ1-4	CSVVGLEAAGKLFF	TGCAGCGTTGTAGGCCTGGAGGCGGCAGGAAAACTGTTTTTT
NA	once	TRBV18	TRBJ1-2	CASSPEDYGYTF	TGTGCCAGCTCGCCAGAGGACTATGGCTACACCTTC
TRBD2	NA	TRBV11-2	TRBJ2-1	CASSLRAGGPSNEQFF	TGTGCCAGCAGCTTAAGAGCGGGAGGGCCCTCGAATGAGCAGTTCTTC
TRBD2	NA	TRBV23-1	TRBJ2-2	CASTRGVVGGELFF	TGCGCCAGCACCCGGGGGGTGGTTGGCGGGGAGCTGTTTTTT
TRBD2	NA	TRBV3-1/TRBV3-2	TRBJ2-2	CASSRSGSAPGELFF	TGTGCCAGCAGCCGTAGCGGGAGTGCGCCCGGGGAGCTGTTTTTT
TRBD2	NA	TRBV6-5	TRBJ2-1	CASQLAGATNEQFF	TGTGCCAGTCAACTAGCGGGAGCTACGAATGAGCAGTTCTTC
NA	NA	TRBV5-1	TRBJ2-1	CASSLGYGGSSYNEQFF	TGCGCCAGCAGCCTGGGTTACGGGGGTAGCTCCTACAATGAGCAGTTCTTC
NA	NA	TRBV2	TRBJ1-1	CASIRDLNTEAFF	TGTGCCAGCATAAGAGATTTGAACACTGAAGCTTTCTTT
TRBD1	NA	TRBV9	TRBJ2-1	CASNPTGAYNEQFF	TGTGCCAGCAACCCCACAGGGGCCTACAATGAGCAGTTCTTC
TRBD1	NA	TRBV5-6	TRBJ1-2	CASSLDQQGGYSYGYTF	TGTGCCAGCAGCTTGGACCAACAGGGGGGTTATAGCTATGGCTACACCTTC
NA	NA	TRBV19	TRBJ1-1	CASSVTVNTEAFF	TGTGCCAGTAGTGTAACAGTAAACACTGAAGCTTTCTTT
NA	NA	TRBV3-1/TRBV3-2	TRBJ1-2	CASSQEVDIGGYTF	TGTGCCAGCAGCCAAGAGGTGGACATCGGCGGCTACACCTTC
NA	NA	TRBV24-1	TRBJ2-3	CATSDFQGIPDTQYF	TGTGCCACCAGTGATTTCCAGGGTATCCCAGATACGCAGTATTTT
NA	NA	TRBV7-2	TRBJ2-1	CASSLGSQNEQFF	TGTGCCAGCAGCCTAGGATCACAGAATGAGCAGTTCTTC
NA	NA	TRBV19	TRBJ2-5	CASSSGFSGETQYF	TGTGCCAGTAGTTCGGGTTTCTCTGGAGAGACCCAGTACTTC
TRBD1	NA	TRBV27	TRBJ1-6	CASSLDRGGYSPLHF	TGTGCCAGCAGTCTGGACAGGGGAGGATACTCACCCCTCCACTTT
NA	NA	TRBV15	TRBJ1-2	CATSRPTATGNYGYTF	TGTGCCACCAGCAGACCTACCGCAACAGGGAACTATGGCTACACCTTC